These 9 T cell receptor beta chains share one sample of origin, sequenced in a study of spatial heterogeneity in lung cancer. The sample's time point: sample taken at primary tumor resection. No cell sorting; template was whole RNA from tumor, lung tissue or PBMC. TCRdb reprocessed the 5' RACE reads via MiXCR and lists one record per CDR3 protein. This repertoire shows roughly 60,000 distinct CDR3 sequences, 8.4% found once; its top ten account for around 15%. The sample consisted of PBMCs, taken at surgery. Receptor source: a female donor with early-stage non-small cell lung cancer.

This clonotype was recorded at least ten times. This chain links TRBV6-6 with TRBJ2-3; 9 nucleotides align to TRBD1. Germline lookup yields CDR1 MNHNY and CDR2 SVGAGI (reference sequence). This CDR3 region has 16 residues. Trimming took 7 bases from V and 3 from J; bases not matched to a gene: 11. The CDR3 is CASTLSRDRVTDTQYF. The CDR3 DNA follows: TGTGCCAGCACCCTAAGCCGGGACAGGGTGACAGATACGCAGTATTTT.

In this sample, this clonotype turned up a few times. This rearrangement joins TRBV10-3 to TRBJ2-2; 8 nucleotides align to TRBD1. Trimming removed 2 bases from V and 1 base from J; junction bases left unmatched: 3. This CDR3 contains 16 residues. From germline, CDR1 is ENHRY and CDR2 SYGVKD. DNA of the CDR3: TGTGCCATCAGTGAGGACAGGGGCCAGAACACCGGGGAGCTGTTTTTT. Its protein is CAISEDRGQNTGELFF.

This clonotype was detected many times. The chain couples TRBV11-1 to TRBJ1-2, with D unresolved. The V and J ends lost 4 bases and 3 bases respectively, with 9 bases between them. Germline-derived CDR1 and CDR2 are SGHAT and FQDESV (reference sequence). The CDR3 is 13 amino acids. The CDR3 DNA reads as TGTGCCAGCAGCTCGACAAGCTACTATGGCTACACCTTC. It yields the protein CASSSTSYYGYTF.

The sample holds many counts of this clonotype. The CDR3 nucleotides are TGTGCCAGCAGCTTAAGGGCCACCACAGATACGCAGTATTTT. It encodes CASSLRATTDTQYF. This chain uses TRBV7-3 with TRBJ2-3, with unresolved D. The CDR3 consists of 14 residues. Germline CDR1 reads SGHTA; CDR2 reads FQGTGA. The V and J ends lost 1 base and 2 bases respectively, with 7 bases between them.

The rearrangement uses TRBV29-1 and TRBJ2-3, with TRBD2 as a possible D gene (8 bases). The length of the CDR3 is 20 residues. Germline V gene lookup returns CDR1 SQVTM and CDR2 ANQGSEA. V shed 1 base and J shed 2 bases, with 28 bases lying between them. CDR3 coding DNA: TGCAGCGTTGAAGGGGGACAGCGCCGTTGGCGGGGGGACCTCACAGATACGCAGTATTTT. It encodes CSVEGGQRRWRGDLTDTQYF.

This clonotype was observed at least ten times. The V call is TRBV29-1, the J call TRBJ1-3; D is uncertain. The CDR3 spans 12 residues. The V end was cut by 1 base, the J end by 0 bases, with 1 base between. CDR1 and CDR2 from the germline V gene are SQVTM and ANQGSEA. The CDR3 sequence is CSVEVSGNTIYF. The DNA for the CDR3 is TGCAGCGTTGAAGTCTCTGGAAACACCATATATTTT.

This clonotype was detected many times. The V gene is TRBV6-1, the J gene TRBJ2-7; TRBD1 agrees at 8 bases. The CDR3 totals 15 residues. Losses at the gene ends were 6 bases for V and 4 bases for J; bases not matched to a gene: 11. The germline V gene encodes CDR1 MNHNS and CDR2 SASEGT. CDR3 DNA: TGTGCCAGCAGGAGTAGTACCGGGACAGGTTACGAGCAGTACGTC. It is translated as CASRSSTGTGYEQYV.

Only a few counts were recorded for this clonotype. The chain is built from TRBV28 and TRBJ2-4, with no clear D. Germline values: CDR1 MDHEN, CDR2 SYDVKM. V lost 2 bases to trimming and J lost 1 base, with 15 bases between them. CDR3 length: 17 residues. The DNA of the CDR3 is TGTGCCAGCAGTTTAGTAGACGAAGGTCGGGCCAAAAACATTCAGTACTTC. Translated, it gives CASSLVDEGRAKNIQYF.

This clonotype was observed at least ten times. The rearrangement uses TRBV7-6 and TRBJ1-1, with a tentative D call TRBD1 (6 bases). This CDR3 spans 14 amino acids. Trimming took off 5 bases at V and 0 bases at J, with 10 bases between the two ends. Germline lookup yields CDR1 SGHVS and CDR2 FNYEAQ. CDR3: CASSKTGLNTEAFF. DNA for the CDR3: TGTGCCAGCAGCAAGACAGGCTTGAACACTGAAGCTTTCTTT.